This TCR beta chain was identified in a study of cytomegalovirus exposure and HLA in healthy donors. This CDR3 has 15 residues. J gave up 5 bases and V 0 bases, and 5 bases lay outside the gene matches. Looked up from germline, CDR1 is SEHNR and CDR2 is FQNEAQ (reference sequence). The primer mix had 60 Vbeta and 13 Jbeta primers. Repertoires were generated with immunoSEQ multiplex PCR, while TCRdb's copy carries only in-frame clones and drops some. The table includes under 90,000 clones, more than 70% detected once. The sequence derives from a man aged 40-55 years in good health and CMV-seronegative. Source material: PBMCs. This chain links TRBV7-9 with TRBJ2-3; 7 nucleotides line up with TRBD1. CDR3 protein: CASSLAGTVGDTQYF. The DNA of the CDR3 is TGTGCCAGCAGCTTAGCGGGGACAGTAGGAGATACGCAGTATTTT.